The 31 T cell receptor beta chains below all came from one sample that was sequenced in a study of lymphopenia after photon versus proton radiotherapy. TCRdb keeps only in-frame clones here, not all; method: immunoSEQ multiplex PCR. In the table there are around 28,000 clones, around 81% of which are singletons. This material consisted of peripheral blood, taken from a patient treated with photon-based radiotherapy. These receptors came from a man aged 50 or older with gastric cancer.

V is TRBV19 and J is TRBJ2-1; D perhaps matches TRBD2 (7 bases). CDR3 size: 16 residues. The germline V gene encodes CDR1 LNHDA and CDR2 SQIVND (reference sequence). V was trimmed by 2 bases and J by 7 bases, leaving 18 bases between them. The CDR3 is CASSIISGGRGNEQFF. The CDR3 DNA reads TGTGCCAGTAGTATAATTTCGGGGGGCCGGGGGAATGAGCAGTTCTTC.

This chain links TRBV6-4 with TRBJ2-3; D gene uncertain. V lost 4 bases to trimming and J lost 1 base, with 6 bases between them. Per germline, CDR1 MRHNA and CDR2 SNTAGT. The CDR3 spans 13 residues. CDR3: CASSVDRTDTQYF. The CDR3 DNA sequence: TGTGCCAGCAGTGTCGATCGCACAGATACGCAGTATTTT.

This chain links TRBV18 with TRBJ1-1; no definite D call. This CDR3 has 13 amino acids. V shed 1 base and J shed 5 bases, with 8 bases lying between them. Germline CDR1 reads KGHSH; CDR2 reads LQKENI. As DNA, the CDR3 is TGTGCCAGCTCACCACAGGGAGGTACTGAAGCTTTCTTT. Amino acids: CASSPQGGTEAFF.

This clone came up once. The chain carries TRBV7-6 and TRBJ2-1, with D perhaps matching TRBD2 (5 bases). The CDR3 spans 13 residues. The germline gives CDR1 SGHVS, CDR2 FNYEAQ. The V and J ends lost 4 bases and 10 bases respectively, with 14 bases between them. The CDR3 region is CASSSTPGLEQFF. The CDR3 bases are TGTGCCAGCAGCTCTACTCCGGGGTTAGAGCAGTTCTTC.

V usage is TRBV5-6 and J usage is TRBJ2-1; D is ambiguous. CDR3 length equals 12 residues. The germline V gene encodes CDR1 SGHDT and CDR2 YYEEEE. Trimming took off 2 bases at V and 2 bases at J, with 2 bases between the two ends. CDR3 sequence reads: CASSLPYNEQFF. The CDR3 DNA follows: TGTGCCAGCAGCTTACCCTACAATGAGCAGTTCTTC.

The chain carries TRBV6-1 and TRBJ1-4; the D is unclear. Per the germline V gene, CDR1 is MNHNS and CDR2 is SASEGT. The CDR3 runs to 15 residues. The V and J ends lost 8 bases and 6 bases respectively, with 19 bases between them. The CDR3 is CASSVEAVAYEKLFF. CDR3 bases: TGTGCCAGCTCAGTGGAGGCAGTCGCCTATGAAAAACTGTTTTTT.

The CDR3 coding sequence is TGCGCCAGCAGCACCGGGACAAAAAGTGAGCAGTTCTTC. Amino acid sequence: CASSTGTKSEQFF. V is TRBV5-1 and J is TRBJ2-1; the D gene is possibly TRBD1 (6 bases). Germline CDR1 reads SGHRS; CDR2 reads YFSETQ. With 4 bases removed from V and 9 bases from J, the gap between germline ends came to 14 bases. The CDR3 length is 13 residues.

The V call is TRBV6-1, the J call TRBJ1-1; D gene unclear. In germline, CDR1 is MNHNS, CDR2 SASEGT. V lost 2 bases, J lost 2 bases, and 9 bases lay in between. This CDR3 is built from 14 residues. The DNA of the CDR3 is TGTGCCAGCAGTGAAAACGGAGTAAACACTGAAGCTTTCTTT. Protein: CASSENGVNTEAFF.

This chain links TRBV18 with TRBJ2-2; D not certain. Germline loops: CDR1 KGHSH, CDR2 LQKENI. This CDR3 comprises 11 residues. The V end lost 3 bases, the J end lost 6 bases, and 2 bases lay between the germline ends. CDR3 sequence: CASSPPGELFF. The CDR3 DNA reads as TGTGCCAGCTCACCTCCCGGGGAGCTGTTTTTT.

This clone was seen a single time. The rearrangement links TRBV19 to TRBJ1-1; D may be TRBD1 (5 bases). Germline CDR1 LNHDA, CDR2 SQIVND (reference sequence). V lost 0 bases and J lost 4, with 12 bases in between. The CDR3 spans 15 residues. The CDR3 sequence: CASSIDWGRGTEAFF. CDR3 in DNA: TGTGCCAGTAGTATAGATTGGGGCCGGGGCACTGAAGCTTTCTTT.

This chain joins TRBV20-1 and TRBJ2-1; D call uncertain. CDR3 size: 11 residues. CDR1 and CDR2 (germline): DFQATT, SNEGSKA (reference sequence). V lost 2 bases, J lost 4 bases, and 3 bases lay in between. CDR3 bases: TGCAGTGCTAGAAGGTACAATGAGCAGTTCTTC. It codes for CSARRYNEQFF.

The gene calls are TRBV14 and TRBJ2-7; D unresolved. The CDR3 totals 14 residues. Trimming pared 0 bases from V and 3 bases from J, leaving 9 bases between. Germline V CDR1 and CDR2: SGHDN, FVKESK. This CDR3 is CASSQDGHFYEQYV. The CDR3 nucleotides read TGTGCCAGCAGCCAAGATGGCCATTTCTACGAGCAGTACGTC.

V gene TRBV14 combines with J gene TRBJ2-3, with 14 bases that match TRBD2. CDR3 length: 17 amino acids. V dropped 0 bases and J dropped 5; count of bases not matched to a gene: 4. Germline V gene data show CDR1 as SGHDN and CDR2 as FVKESK. The CDR3 bases are TGTGCCAGCAGCCAAGAGACTAGCGGGGGGGCGGGAGATACGCAGTATTTT. Translation: CASSQETSGGAGDTQYF.

This clone has a handful of counts. This chain links TRBV7-8 with TRBJ2-7; TRBD1 agrees at 10 bases. This CDR3 comprises 14 residues. The germline V gene encodes CDR1 SGHVS and CDR2 FQNEAQ. The V segment lost 1 base and the J segment 4 bases; nucleotides outside the gene matches: 1. The chain's CDR3 is CASSLEDRGYEQYF. The CDR3 coding sequence is TGTGCCAGCAGCTTAGAGGACAGGGGGTACGAGCAGTACTTC.

This chain joins TRBV9 and TRBJ1-1; no firm D call. V was trimmed by 0 bases and J by 6 bases, leaving 6 bases between them. Looked up from germline, CDR1 is SGDLS and CDR2 is YYNGEE. This CDR3 region has 12 residues. For the CDR3, the DNA is TGTGCCAGCAGCGTAGGCGGGCCTGAAGCTTTCTTT. It codes for CASSVGGPEAFF.

This chain connects TRBV13 to TRBJ2-3; 7 bases are a match to TRBD1. The CDR3 covers 15 residues. Per the germline V gene, CDR1 is PRHDT and CDR2 is FYEKMQ (reference sequence). V shed 5 bases, J shed 1 base, and the junction held 6 bases outside the gene matches. CDR3 protein: CASSHRGQGTDTQYF. In DNA form, the CDR3 reads TGTGCCAGCAGCCACCGAGGACAGGGCACAGATACGCAGTATTTT.

The V and J genes are TRBV2 and TRBJ2-3, with a possible D match to TRBD1 (5 bases). The CDR3 loop spans 13 amino acids. Germline CDR1 and CDR2: SNHLY and FYNNEI. Deletions cut 7 bases from V and 6 bases from J, with 14 bases between. The CDR3: CASKVGLGDTQYF. CDR3 DNA sequence: TGTGCCAGCAAGGTGGGGCTAGGGGATACGCAGTATTTT.

J is TRBJ1-1 and V is TRBV13; TRBD1 might be the D (5 bases). The V and J ends lost 0 bases and 2 bases respectively, with 10 bases between them. Germline V gives CDR1 PRHDT, CDR2 FYEKMQ (reference sequence). The CDR3 totals 15 residues. The DNA for the CDR3 is TGTGCCAGCAGCTTAGGTGGGGGACTAAACACTGAAGCTTTCTTT. Encoded protein: CASSLGGGLNTEAFF.

The rearrangement uses TRBV6-6 and TRBJ2-6; 9 bases line up with TRBD1. V shed 9 bases, J shed 0 bases, and the junction held 6 bases outside the gene matches. The germline CDR1 and CDR2 sequences are MNHNY and SVGAGI (reference sequence). The CDR3 sequence is 16 residues long. The DNA for the CDR3 is TGTGCCAGTCGAAGGGACAGGGACTCTGGGGCCAACGTCCTGACTTTC. Translated: CASRRDRDSGANVLTF.

This chain uses TRBV7-9 with TRBJ1-6, with D unclear. Germline-derived CDR1 and CDR2 are SEHNR and FQNEAQ (reference sequence). The germline V and J ends were trimmed by 5 bases and 6 bases, with 11 bases remaining between them. The CDR3 contains 14 residues. The CDR3 region has the DNA TGTGCCAGCAGCCCGGAGACAAGTAATTCACCCCTCCACTTT. Residues: CASSPETSNSPLHF.

V is TRBV6-6 and J is TRBJ1-1; D not resolved. Trimming cost V 2 bases and J 10 bases, with 8 bases left between them. The CDR3 is made up of 11 amino acids. The germline V gene has CDR1 MNHNY and CDR2 SVGAGI (reference sequence). The CDR3 nucleotides are TGTGCCAGCAGTTACAGGGAGGGAGCTTTCTTT. Amino acid sequence: CASSYREGAFF.

The chain combines TRBV14 with TRBJ2-2, with D hard to call. The V and J ends lost 4 bases and 2 bases respectively, with 11 bases between them. Germline V lookup: CDR1 SGHDN, CDR2 FVKESK. CDR3 length equals 15 residues. CDR3 residues: CASSRMTTNTGELFF. The CDR3 DNA reads as TGTGCCAGCAGCCGAATGACCACAAACACCGGGGAGCTGTTTTTT.

This rearrangement joins TRBV11-2 to TRBJ1-2, with a weak D call TRBD1 (5 bases). CDR1 is SGHAT, CDR2 FQNNGV, per germline. The CDR3 extends over 16 amino acids. The germline V and J ends were trimmed by 1 base and 5 bases, with 17 bases remaining between them. The DNA for the CDR3 is TGTGCCAGCAGCTTAGCCCCAGACGGGGGAGGGTATGGCTACACCTTC. This codes for CASSLAPDGGGYGYTF. The full variable domain, with the rest looked up from reference TRBV11-2 and TRBJ1-2, is EAGVAQSPRYKIIEKRQSVAFWCNPISGHATLYWYQQILGQGPKLLIQFQNNGVVDDSQLPKDRFSAERLKGVDSTLKIQPAKLEDSAVYLCASSLAPDGGGYGYTFGSGTRLTVV.

This clone was seen more than once but under ten times. The chain has TRBV6-1 and TRBJ2-2; TRBD1 agrees at 10 bases. The CDR3 runs to 14 residues. J was trimmed by 3 bases and V by 6 bases; bases with no gene match: 1. Germline V lookup: CDR1 MNHNS, CDR2 SASEGT. The CDR3 sequence is CASRGTGDTGELFF. In DNA, the CDR3 is TGTGCCAGCAGGGGGACAGGGGACACCGGGGAGCTGTTTTTT.

The chain couples TRBV30 to TRBJ1-4, with D possibly being TRBD1 (5 bases). Per the germline V gene, CDR1 is GTSNPN and CDR2 is SVGIG (reference sequence). The CDR3 loop spans 16 amino acids. V lost 5 bases, J lost 7 bases, and 23 bases lay in between. CDR3 sequence: CAWGSGSEGKGEKLFF. DNA for the CDR3: TGTGCCTGGGGGTCCGGGTCTGAGGGGAAAGGTGAAAAACTGTTTTTT.

The chain combines TRBV4-1 with TRBJ1-1; no definite D call. Germline CDR1 reads MGHRA; CDR2 reads YSYEKL. The CDR3 is made up of 14 amino acids. V was shortened by 1 base and J by 10 bases, with 16 bases between the two germline ends. The CDR3 sequence: CASSQVLSHQGAFF. The CDR3 bases are TGCGCCAGCAGCCAAGTATTGAGCCACCAAGGAGCTTTCTTT.

V is TRBV7-8 and J is TRBJ2-2; 9 bases align to TRBD2. Unmatched junction bases numbered 13, after V lost 8 bases and J lost 6 bases. Germline V CDR1 and CDR2: SGHVS, FQNEAQ. The CDR3 is made up of 16 amino acids. The CDR3 region is CASLPIQRGDPGELFF. The CDR3 DNA follows: TGTGCCAGCCTCCCCATCCAGCGGGGGGATCCCGGGGAGCTGTTTTTT. The variable domain in full, with the rest retrieved from reference TRBV7-8 and TRBJ2-2, is GAGVSQSPRYKVAKRGQDVALRCDPISGHVSLFWYQQALGQGPEFLTYFQNEAQLDKSGLPSDRFFAERPEGSVSTLKIQRTQQEDSAVYLCASLPIQRGDPGELFFGEGSRLTVL.

This clone occurred once. The CDR3 is CASSETGTGGAKTQYF. CDR3 nucleotides: TGTGCCAGCAGCGAAACCGGGACAGGGGGCGCGAAGACCCAGTACTTC. The chain carries TRBV7-3 and TRBJ2-5; 12 positions match TRBD1. This CDR3 is built from 16 residues. Germline CDR1 and CDR2: SGHTA and FQGTGA. J lost 6 bases, V lost 5 bases, and 10 bases had no gene match.

The gene calls are TRBV10-3 and TRBJ1-3, with 8 bases matching TRBD1. J lost 4 bases, V lost 0 bases, and 2 bases had no gene match. CDR1 is ENHRY and CDR2 is SYGVKD in the germline V gene. The CDR3 extends over 15 amino acids. CDR3 residues: CAISESTGAGNTIYF. In DNA form, the CDR3 reads TGTGCCATCAGTGAGTCGACAGGGGCCGGAAACACCATATATTTT.

The chain joins TRBV9 to TRBJ2-1; maybe TRBD2 (6 bases). The CDR3 totals 12 residues. The V and J ends lost 1 base and 10 bases respectively, with 9 bases between them. Germline V CDR1 and CDR2: SGDLS, YYNGEE. This CDR3 is CASSVKSGEQFF. CDR3 bases: TGTGCCAGCAGCGTAAAAAGCGGGGAGCAGTTCTTC.

This chain joins TRBV15 and TRBJ1-2, with D possibly being TRBD1 (6 bases). This CDR3 region has 14 residues. The V gene lost 5 bases and the J gene lost 8 bases, with 18 bases spanning the gap. Germline CDR1 and CDR2: LNHNV and YYDKDF (reference sequence). The CDR3 DNA reads as TGTGCCACCAGCCCCCCACGGGGGGGGCGAGGCTACACCTTC. Its protein product is CATSPPRGGRGYTF.